These T cell receptor beta chains were read from a single sample in a study of cytomegalovirus exposure and HLA in healthy donors. The repertoire was sequenced with immunoSEQ multiplex PCR; TCRdb's copy has only in-frame clones and lacks some. The table records fewer than 250,000 clones, roughly three quarters of them present only once. Specimen: PBMCs. These receptors came from a woman under 30 in good health and CMV-seronegative. The CDR3 runs from the conserved cysteine through the conserved F or W. D genes are given only for firm matches. For some rows the clone size is stated as once, few or many, or as a class when expanded; others skip it.

size: .; D: .; J: TRBJ2-5; V: TRBV4-2; DNA: TGTGCCAGCAGCCTCCGGACTAACCAAGAGACCCAGTACTTC; CDR3: CASSLRTNQETQYF
size: .; D: TRBD1; J: TRBJ2-7; V: TRBV19; DNA: TGTGCCAGTAGTACTACGCGAACCGGGACAGGGTCCTACGAGCAGTACTTC; CDR3: CASSTTRTGTGSYEQYF
size: .; D: TRBD1; J: TRBJ1-2; V: TRBV29-1; DNA: TGCAGCGCCTCGGACAGGGGGCCTAGATTGAACTATGGCTACACCTTC; CDR3: CSASDRGPRLNYGYTF
size: few; D: TRBD1; J: TRBJ1-5; V: TRBV28; DNA: TGTGCCAGCAGACGGACAGGGAGCCATCAGCCCCAGCATTTT; CDR3: CASRRTGSHQPQHF
size: .; D: .; J: TRBJ1-4; V: TRBV6-5; DNA: TGTGCCAGCAGTTACGGTGGCAGGAATAATGAAAAACTGTTTTTT; CDR3: CASSYGGRNNEKLFF
size: .; D: .; J: TRBJ2-7; V: TRBV2; DNA: TGTGCCAGCCAGACGGGAGGACAGTCCTACGAGCAGTACTTC; CDR3: CASQTGGQSYEQYF
size: .; D: TRBD1; J: TRBJ2-7; V: TRBV11-2; DNA: TGTGCCGGCGGGACAGGTTCCTACGAGCAGTACTTC; CDR3: CAGGTGSYEQYF
size: few; D: TRBD2; J: TRBJ2-5; V: TRBV4-3; DNA: TGCGCCAGCAGCCAATCCCCGAACCTTTTACCCGGGACTAGCGGGAGGCCTGAGCATGACTTC; CDR3: CASSQSPNLLPGTSGRPEHDF
size: .; D: TRBD2; J: TRBJ2-5; V: TRBV27; DNA: TGTGCCAGCAGTCGATACGGGGGGTGGGAGACCCAGTACTTC; CDR3: CASSRYGGWETQYF
size: .; D: .; J: TRBJ1-2; V: TRBV6-1; DNA: TGTGCCAGCAGTGAAATCTTCGGGGTCACTAACTATGGCTACACCTTC; CDR3: CASSEIFGVTNYGYTF
size: .; D: TRBD2; J: TRBJ2-5; V: TRBV19; DNA: TGTGCCAGTAGTACAGCAGCGGGGGGGCCTGGGGAGACCCAGTACTTC; CDR3: CASSTAAGGPGETQYF
size: .; D: TRBD2; J: TRBJ2-1; V: TRBV2; DNA: TGTGCCAGCAGTAAACCGGGACTAGCGGGCAATGAGCAGTTCTTC; CDR3: CASSKPGLAGNEQFF
size: .; D: .; J: TRBJ1-4; V: TRBV6-1; DNA: TGTGCCAGCAGTGAAGGGACAGACGTTAATGAAAAACTGTTTTTT; CDR3: CASSEGTDVNEKLFF
size: .; D: .; J: TRBJ2-5; V: TRBV5-1; DNA: TGCGCCAGCAGCGTCCCGGGACTGGAAACAAGAGAGTCCCAGTACTTC; CDR3: CASSVPGLETRESQYF
size: .; D: .; J: TRBJ2-1; V: TRBV27; DNA: TGTGCCAGCAGTTTACGGACGGGGAATGAGCAGTTCTTC; CDR3: CASSLRTGNEQFF
size: .; D: TRBD1; J: TRBJ1-2; V: TRBV19; DNA: TGTGCCAGTAGTTGGACAGGGGAAGGCTACACCTTC; CDR3: CASSWTGEGYTF
size: .; D: .; J: TRBJ2-7; V: TRBV6-5; DNA: TGTGCCAGCAGTCCCGGGACTGGAAACTACGAGCAGTACTTC; CDR3: CASSPGTGNYEQYF
size: .; D: .; J: TRBJ1-1; V: TRBV5-1; DNA: TGCGCCAGCAGCTTGGAACCTGCCGGGGGAGACACTGAAGCTTTCTTT; CDR3: CASSLEPAGGDTEAFF
size: .; D: .; J: TRBJ1-1; V: TRBV4-1; DNA: TGCGCCAGCAGCCCCTCGGGGAATCTTTTCTTT; CDR3: CASSPSGNLFF
size: .; D: TRBD2; J: TRBJ2-3; V: TRBV19; DNA: TGTGCCAGTAGCAGCGGGGGGGGCACAGATACGCAGTATTTT; CDR3: CASSSGGGTDTQYF
size: .; D: TRBD1; J: TRBJ1-5; V: TRBV10-3; DNA: TGTGCCATCAGTGAGTACAGGGGGCAGCCCCAGCATTTT; CDR3: CAISEYRGQPQHF
size: .; D: .; J: TRBJ1-5; V: TRBV4-2; DNA: TGTGCCAGCAGCCAAGTTTTCAGGGACACGGCTCAGCCCCAGCATTTT; CDR3: CASSQVFRDTAQPQHF
size: .; D: TRBD1; J: TRBJ1-5; V: TRBV10-3; DNA: TGTGCCATCAGTGGGGACAGGGGAAGCAATCAGCCCCAGCATTTT; CDR3: CAISGDRGSNQPQHF
size: .; D: .; J: TRBJ2-5; V: TRBV28; DNA: TGTGCCAGCATGCGGGACAGAGAAGAGACCCAGTACTTC; CDR3: CASMRDREETQYF
size: .; D: .; J: TRBJ1-1; V: TRBV5-8; DNA: TGTGCCAGCAGCCTCGGGGGGCATCTGAGCACTGAAGCTTTCTTT; CDR3: CASSLGGHLSTEAFF
size: .; D: .; J: TRBJ1-2; V: TRBV4-1; DNA: TGCGCCAGCAGCCAAATATCCGGGGGGGTTTATGGCTACACCTTC; CDR3: CASSQISGGVYGYTF
size: .; D: TRBD1; J: TRBJ1-1; V: TRBV5-1; DNA: TGCGCCAGCAGCTTGAAACAGGGGGCCGGCACTGAAGCTTTCTTT; CDR3: CASSLKQGAGTEAFF
size: .; D: TRBD1; J: TRBJ2-1; V: TRBV7-2; DNA: TGTGCCAGCAGCCCTAGGGCCCGACAGGGGGCCAGCTCCTACAATGAGCAGTTCTTC; CDR3: CASSPRARQGASSYNEQFF
size: once; D: TRBD1; J: TRBJ1-1; V: TRBV5-5; DNA: TGTGCCAGCAGCGCAGGACAGGGTATCACTGAAGCTTTCTTT; CDR3: CASSAGQGITEAFF
size: .; D: TRBD2; J: TRBJ2-1; V: TRBV6-1; DNA: TGTGCCAGCAGTGAGGGTGGCGGGGGAGCTGGGCATGAGCAGTTCTTC; CDR3: CASSEGGGGAGHEQFF
size: .; D: .; J: TRBJ1-5; V: TRBV19; DNA: TGTGCCAGTAACCAGGGGAGGGGTCAGCCCCAGCATTTT; CDR3: CASNQGRGQPQHF
size: .; D: .; J: TRBJ2-7; V: TRBV7-2; DNA: TGTGCCAGCAGCCGGGGGTCCGGGGACGAGCAGTACTTC; CDR3: CASSRGSGDEQYF
size: .; D: .; J: TRBJ2-2; V: TRBV18; DNA: TGTGCCAGCTCACCGAAGACAGGAGCGAACACCGGGGAGCTGTTTTTT; CDR3: CASSPKTGANTGELFF
size: .; D: TRBD1; J: TRBJ1-2; V: TRBV19; DNA: TGTGCCAGTAGCCCACCGGGACAGGGGGCGCGGTGGCGTGGCTACACCTTC; CDR3: CASSPPGQGARWRGYTF
size: .; D: .; J: TRBJ1-2; V: TRBV19; DNA: TGTGCCAGTAGTATCCCCATTGTAGGGGATAACTATGGCTACACCTTC; CDR3: CASSIPIVGDNYGYTF
size: .; D: .; J: TRBJ2-7; V: TRBV5-1; DNA: TGCGCCAGCAGCTTCACTTTAAGCTCCTACGAGCAGTACTTC; CDR3: CASSFTLSSYEQYF
size: .; D: .; J: TRBJ1-1; V: TRBV28; DNA: TGTGCCAGCAGCTACAGGGTGAACACTGAAGCTTTCTTT; CDR3: CASSYRVNTEAFF
size: .; D: .; J: TRBJ1-4; V: TRBV19; DNA: TGTGCCAGTAGTTCGGGGACTTCAGGGTCTAATGAAAAACTGTTTTTT; CDR3: CASSSGTSGSNEKLFF
size: .; D: .; J: TRBJ1-6; V: TRBV10-2; DNA: TGCGCCAGCAGCCCCGGATTGTCGAGGGCGGATAATTCACCCCTCCACTTT; CDR3: CASSPGLSRADNSPLHF
size: .; D: .; J: TRBJ2-2; V: TRBV28; DNA: TGTGCCAGCAGTCCTGGGGGGGGGCGCGGAACCGGGGAGCTGTTTTTT; CDR3: CASSPGGGRGTGELFF
size: .; D: TRBD2; J: TRBJ2-3; V: TRBV12-5; DNA: TGTGCTAGTGCCATGACTAGCGGGTACACAGATACGCAGTATTTT; CDR3: CASAMTSGYTDTQYF
size: .; D: TRBD1; J: TRBJ1-1; V: TRBV30; DNA: TGTGCCTGGAGGATCAACGGACAGGGGAGAGCTTTCTTT; CDR3: CAWRINGQGRAFF
size: .; D: TRBD1; J: TRBJ1-2; V: TRBV27; DNA: TGTGCCACTTCGACAGGGGCGGCCCTTGGCTACACCTTC; CDR3: CATSTGAALGYTF
size: .; D: .; J: TRBJ1-1; V: TRBV25-1; DNA: TGTGCCTCACAAGGAGGTGGAATTGAAGCTTTCTTT; CDR3: CASQGGGIEAFF
size: .; D: .; J: TRBJ1-6; V: TRBV7-9; DNA: TGTGCCAGCAGCTTAGGAACACCTTCGGGGGATTCGGCCCTCCACTTT; CDR3: CASSLGTPSGDSALHF
size: .; D: .; J: TRBJ2-5; V: TRBV9; DNA: TGTGCCAGCAGCGTAGGGGCTAGCGTGCTCCTTTCCCAAGAGACCCAGTACTTC; CDR3: CASSVGASVLLSQETQYF
size: .; D: TRBD2; J: TRBJ2-5; V: TRBV18; DNA: TGTGCCAGCTCACGGAGACAGAGGACGGGAGGCGATGAAGAGACCCAGTACTTC; CDR3: CASSRRQRTGGDEETQYF
size: once; D: .; J: TRBJ1-2; V: TRBV19; DNA: TGTGCCAGTAGACCGGACAGAGAAAACTATGGCTACACCTTC; CDR3: CASRPDRENYGYTF
size: .; D: .; J: TRBJ1-5; V: TRBV28; DNA: TGTGCCAGCAGTTCGGACAGCGTGGGCAATCAGCCCCAGCATTTT; CDR3: CASSSDSVGNQPQHF
size: .; D: TRBD2; J: TRBJ2-5; V: TRBV18; DNA: TGTGCCAGCTCACGAGCGGGGGCCATCCAAGAGACCCAGTACTTC; CDR3: CASSRAGAIQETQYF
size: .; D: TRBD1; J: TRBJ1-2; V: TRBV5-1; DNA: TGCGCCAGCAGCCCGGGACAGGGCGAATATGGCTACACCTTC; CDR3: CASSPGQGEYGYTF
size: .; D: .; J: TRBJ2-5; V: TRBV7-2; DNA: TGTGCCAGCAGCTTAGCGAGGGAAGAGACCCAGTACTTC; CDR3: CASSLAREETQYF
size: .; D: TRBD2; J: TRBJ2-3; V: TRBV15; DNA: TGTGCCACCAGCAGATCGGGGGGGCTGGATACGCAGTATTTT; CDR3: CATSRSGGLDTQYF